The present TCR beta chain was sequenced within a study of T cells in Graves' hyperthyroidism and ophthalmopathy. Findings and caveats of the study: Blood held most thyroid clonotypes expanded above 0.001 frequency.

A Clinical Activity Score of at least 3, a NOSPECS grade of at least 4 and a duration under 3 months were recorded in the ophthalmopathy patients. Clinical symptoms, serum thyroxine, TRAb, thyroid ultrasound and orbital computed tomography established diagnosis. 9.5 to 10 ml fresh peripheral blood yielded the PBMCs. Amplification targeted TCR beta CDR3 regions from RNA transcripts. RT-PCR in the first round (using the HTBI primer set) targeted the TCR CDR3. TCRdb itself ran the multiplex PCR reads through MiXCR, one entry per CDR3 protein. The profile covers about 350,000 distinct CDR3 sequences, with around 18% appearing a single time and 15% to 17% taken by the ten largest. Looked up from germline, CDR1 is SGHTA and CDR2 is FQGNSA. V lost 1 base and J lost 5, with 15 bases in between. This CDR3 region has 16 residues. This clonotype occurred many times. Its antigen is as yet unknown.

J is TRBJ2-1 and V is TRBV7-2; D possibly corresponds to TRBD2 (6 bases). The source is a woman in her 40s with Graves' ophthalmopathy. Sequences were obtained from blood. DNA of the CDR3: TGTGCCAGCAGCTTAGTGGGGGGTGGTCTCCACAATGAGCAGTTCTTC. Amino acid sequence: CASSLVGGGLHNEQFF.